Sequencing of this T cell receptor (beta chain) was carried out in a study of blood T cell repertoires in COVID-19. Study at large: Donors in the United States, Italy and Spain gave samples during acute or convalescent COVID-19. Sources were T cells, B-cell-depleted T cells, or PBMCs; the material itself was cDNA or gDNA.

The authors' processing: How many nucleated cells were present was estimated from reference gene primer amplification. TCRdb keeps only in-frame clones here, not all; method: immunoSEQ multiplex PCR. V and J calls and clone size follow that table, whereas D and trimming were derived from the DNA. The data show 150,000 to 200,000 clones, 80% to 90% seen once. Trimming at V came to 4 bases and at J to 4 bases, leaving 8 bases not matched to a gene. CDR1 is SGHRS, CDR2 YFSETQ, per germline. This CDR3 has 16 residues. V usage is TRBV5-1 and J usage is TRBJ1-2; 12 bases agree with TRBD1. The sequencing sample was made of peripheral blood. This TCR was recovered from a man aged 70-80 years with active or convalescent COVID-19. The CDR3 spells CASSKGQGASTYGYTF. The DNA of the CDR3 is TGCGCCAGCAGCAAGGGACAGGGGGCGTCAACCTATGGCTACACCTTC.